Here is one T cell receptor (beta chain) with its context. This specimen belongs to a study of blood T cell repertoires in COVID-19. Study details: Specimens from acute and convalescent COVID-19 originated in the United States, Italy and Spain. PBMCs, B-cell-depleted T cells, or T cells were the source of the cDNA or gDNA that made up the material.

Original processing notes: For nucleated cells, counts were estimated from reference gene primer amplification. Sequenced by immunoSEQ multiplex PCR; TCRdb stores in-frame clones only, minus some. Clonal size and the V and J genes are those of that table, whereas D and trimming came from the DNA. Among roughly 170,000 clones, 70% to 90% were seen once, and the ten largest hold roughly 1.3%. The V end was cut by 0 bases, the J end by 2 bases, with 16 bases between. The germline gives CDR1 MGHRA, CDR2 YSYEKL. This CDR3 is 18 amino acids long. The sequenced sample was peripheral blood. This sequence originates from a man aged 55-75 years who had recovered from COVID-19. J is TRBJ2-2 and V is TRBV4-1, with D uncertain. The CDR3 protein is CASSQETGQMINTGELFF. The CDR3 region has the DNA TGCGCCAGCAGCCAAGAAACTGGGCAGATGATTAACACCGGGGAGCTGTTTTTT.